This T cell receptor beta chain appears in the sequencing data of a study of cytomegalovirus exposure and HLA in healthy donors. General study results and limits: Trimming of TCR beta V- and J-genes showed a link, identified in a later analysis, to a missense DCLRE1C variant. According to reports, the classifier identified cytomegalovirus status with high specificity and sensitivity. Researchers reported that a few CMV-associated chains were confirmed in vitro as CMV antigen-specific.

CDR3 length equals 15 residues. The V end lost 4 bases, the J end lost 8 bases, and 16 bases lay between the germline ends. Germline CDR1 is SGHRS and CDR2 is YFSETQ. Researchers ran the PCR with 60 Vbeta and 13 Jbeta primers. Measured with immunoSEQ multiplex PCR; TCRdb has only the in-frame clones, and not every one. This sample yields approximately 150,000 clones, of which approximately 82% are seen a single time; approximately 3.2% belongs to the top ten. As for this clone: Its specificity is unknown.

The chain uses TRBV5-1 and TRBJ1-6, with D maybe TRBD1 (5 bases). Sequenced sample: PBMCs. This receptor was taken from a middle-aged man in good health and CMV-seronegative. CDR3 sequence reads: CASSSFDSFYSPLHF. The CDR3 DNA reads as TGCGCCAGCAGCAGTTTCGACAGCTTCTATTCACCCCTCCACTTT.